The 8 T cell receptor beta chains given below trace back to one sample, sequenced in a study of blood T cell repertoires in COVID-19. Sequencing used immunoSEQ multiplex PCR; TCRdb keeps in-frame clones, though not all of them. Seen here are fewer than 200,000 clones, approximately 90% observed once, and the top ten hold under 2%. Sequencing used peripheral blood. The receptor set was obtained from a man between 18 and 29 years old who had recovered from COVID-19.

This chain's CDR3 is CASSEGQASSLEKLFF. CDR3 sequence (DNA): TGTGCCAGCAGTGAGGGGCAGGCGTCCTCCCTCGAAAAACTGTTTTTT. V gene TRBV2 combines with J gene TRBJ1-4; tentatively, D is TRBD1 (5 bases). V was shortened by 3 bases and J by 8 bases, with 19 bases between the two germline ends. There are 16 residues in the CDR3. Germline V CDR1 and CDR2: SNHLY, FYNNEI.

This clone was seen only a few times. The CDR3 region is CARLRLAEAYEQYF. CDR3 coding DNA: TGCGCCAGACTTAGACTAGCGGAAGCCTACGAGCAGTACTTC. This chain joins TRBV10-1 and TRBJ2-7, with 9 bases matching TRBD2. J gave up 2 bases and V 9 bases, and 8 bases lay outside the gene matches. This CDR3 is 14 amino acids long. Germline V gives CDR1 WNHNN, CDR2 SYGVQD (reference sequence).

Worth noting for this clone: Germline is not matched at one junction end, which may reflect a read error. The genes are TRBV27 and TRBJ2-7; a possible D gene is TRBD2 (6 bases). Germline CDR1 and CDR2: MNHEY and SMNVEV (reference sequence). The CDR3 has 16 amino acids. CDR3 nucleotide sequence: TGTGCCAGCAGTCTATCCGCGGCGGGACCCTCCTACGAGCAGTACTTC. Amino acid sequence: CASSLSAAGPSYEQYF.

The genes are TRBV6-6 and TRBJ1-1; D unresolved. This CDR3 comprises 13 residues. Trimming shortened V by 6 bases and J by 4 bases, and 12 bases separated the two germline ends. Germline-derived CDR1 and CDR2 are MNHNY and SVGAGI (reference sequence). The CDR3 region has the DNA TGTGCCAGCAGGGATCGCGGGTCCACTGAAGCTTTCTTT. Amino acid sequence: CASRDRGSTEAFF.

The CDR3 nucleotides read TGTGCCAGCAGTTTTAGAGTCACCGGGGAGCTGTTTTTT. It specifies CASSFRVTGELFF. The chain links TRBV12-3 or TRBV12-4 to TRBJ2-2; unclear D gene. The V end lost 3 bases, the J end lost 4 bases, and 6 bases lay between the germline ends. The CDR3 extends over 13 amino acids.

This chain links TRBV6-2 or TRBV6-3 with TRBJ2-1; D is unclear. This CDR3 has 14 amino acids. The ends were cut back, 3 bases at V and 0 bases at J, with 6 bases in the middle. Germline V gives CDR1 MNHEY, CDR2 SVGEGT. The CDR3 DNA sequence: TGTGCCAGCAGTTATACCGGCTCCTACAATGAGCAGTTCTTC. Translation: CASSYTGSYNEQFF.

The V call is TRBV2, the J call TRBJ2-1, with D tentatively TRBD2 (5 bases). CDR1 and CDR2 (germline): SNHLY, FYNNEI. This CDR3 has 15 residues. V was trimmed by 7 bases and J by 0 bases, leaving 13 bases between them. CDR3 amino acids: CASTLSGASYNEQFF. CDR3 bases: TGTGCCAGCACCTTAAGCGGAGCCTCCTACAATGAGCAGTTCTTC.

The V gene is TRBV27, the J gene TRBJ2-7; 9 bases map to TRBD2. This CDR3 region has 23 residues. V dropped 0 bases and J dropped 3; count of bases not matched to a gene: 27. Germline loops: CDR1 MNHEY, CDR2 SMNVEV (reference sequence). For the CDR3, the DNA is TGTGCCAGCAGTTTATCTTGGGATAGACGGAGTGCATGGGCTAGCGGGAATAGCTACGAGCAGTACTTC. Translating gives CASSLSWDRRSAWASGNSYEQYF.